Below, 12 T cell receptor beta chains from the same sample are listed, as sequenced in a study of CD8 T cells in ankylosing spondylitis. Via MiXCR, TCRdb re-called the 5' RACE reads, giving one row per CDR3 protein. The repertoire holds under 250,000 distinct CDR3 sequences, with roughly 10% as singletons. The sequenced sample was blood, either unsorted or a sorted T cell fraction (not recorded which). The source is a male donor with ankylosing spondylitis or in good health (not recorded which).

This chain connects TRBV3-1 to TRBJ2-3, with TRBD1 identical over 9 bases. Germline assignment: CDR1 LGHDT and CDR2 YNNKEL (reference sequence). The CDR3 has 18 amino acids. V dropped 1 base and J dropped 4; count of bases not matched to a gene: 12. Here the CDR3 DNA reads TGTGCCAGCAGCCAAGGGTCGTCGGGACAGGGTGGCGCAGATACGCAGTATTTT. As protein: CASSQGSSGQGGADTQYF.

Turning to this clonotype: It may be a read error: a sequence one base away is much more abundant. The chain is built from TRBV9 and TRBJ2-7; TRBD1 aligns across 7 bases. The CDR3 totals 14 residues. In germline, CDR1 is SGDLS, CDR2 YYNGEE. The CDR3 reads CTSSAGTEAYEQYF. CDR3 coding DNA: TGTACCAGCAGCGCCGGGACAGAAGCCTACGAGCAGTACTTC.

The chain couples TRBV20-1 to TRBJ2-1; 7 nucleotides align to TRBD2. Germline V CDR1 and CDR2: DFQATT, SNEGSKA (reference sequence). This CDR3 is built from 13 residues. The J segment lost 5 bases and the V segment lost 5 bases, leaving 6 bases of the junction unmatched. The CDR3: CSAFRGLDNEQFF. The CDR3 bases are TGCAGTGCTTTTCGCGGACTAGACAATGAGCAGTTCTTC.

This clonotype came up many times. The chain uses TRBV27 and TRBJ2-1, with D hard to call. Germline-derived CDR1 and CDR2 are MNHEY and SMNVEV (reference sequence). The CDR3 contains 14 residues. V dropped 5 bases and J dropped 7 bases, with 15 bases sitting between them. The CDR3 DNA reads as TGTGCCAGCAGTCAGGTCGCCCCTGTGAATGAGCAGTTCTTC. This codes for CASSQVAPVNEQFF.

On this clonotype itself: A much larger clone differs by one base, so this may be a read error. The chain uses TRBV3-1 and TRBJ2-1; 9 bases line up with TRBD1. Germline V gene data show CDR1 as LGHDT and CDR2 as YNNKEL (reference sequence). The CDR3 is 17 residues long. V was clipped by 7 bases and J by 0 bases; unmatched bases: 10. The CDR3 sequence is CASTPDGQGSSYNEQFF. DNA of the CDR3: TGTGCCAGCACCCCAGATGGACAGGGGAGCTCCTACAATGAGCAGTTCTTC.

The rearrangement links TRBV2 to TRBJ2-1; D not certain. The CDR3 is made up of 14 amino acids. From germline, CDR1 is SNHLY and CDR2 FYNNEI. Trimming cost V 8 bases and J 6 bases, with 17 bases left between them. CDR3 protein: CASRADQTFNEQFF. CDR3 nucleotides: TGTGCCAGCCGGGCCGACCAGACATTCAATGAGCAGTTCTTC.

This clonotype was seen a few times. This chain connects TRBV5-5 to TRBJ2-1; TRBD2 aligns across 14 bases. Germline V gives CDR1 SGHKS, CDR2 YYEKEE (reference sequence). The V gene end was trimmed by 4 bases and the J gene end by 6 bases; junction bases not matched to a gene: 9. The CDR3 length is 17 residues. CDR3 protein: CASSMGTSGSKPNEQFF. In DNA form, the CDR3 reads TGTGCCAGCAGCATGGGGACTAGCGGGAGTAAACCCAATGAGCAGTTCTTC.

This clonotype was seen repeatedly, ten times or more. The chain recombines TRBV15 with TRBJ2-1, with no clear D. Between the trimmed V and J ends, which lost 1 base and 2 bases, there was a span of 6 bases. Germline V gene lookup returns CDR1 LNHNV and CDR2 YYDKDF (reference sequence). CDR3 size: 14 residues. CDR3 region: CATSRAGAYNEQFF. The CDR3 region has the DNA TGTGCCACCAGCAGAGCCGGCGCCTACAATGAGCAGTTCTTC.

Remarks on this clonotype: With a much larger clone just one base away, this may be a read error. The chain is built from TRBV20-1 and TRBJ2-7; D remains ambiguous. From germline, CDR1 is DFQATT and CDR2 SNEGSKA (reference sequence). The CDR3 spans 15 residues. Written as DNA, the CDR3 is TGCATTGCTAGAGACCGGACGTCGGCCTCCTACGAGCAGTACTTC. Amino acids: CIARDRTSASYEQYF.

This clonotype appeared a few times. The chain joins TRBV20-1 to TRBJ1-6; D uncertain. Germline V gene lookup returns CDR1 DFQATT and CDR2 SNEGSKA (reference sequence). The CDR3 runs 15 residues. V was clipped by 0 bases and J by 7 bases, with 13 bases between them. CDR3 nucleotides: TGCAGTGCTAGAGATCCGAGAGGTGGCAATTCACCCCTCCACTTT. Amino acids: CSARDPRGGNSPLHF.

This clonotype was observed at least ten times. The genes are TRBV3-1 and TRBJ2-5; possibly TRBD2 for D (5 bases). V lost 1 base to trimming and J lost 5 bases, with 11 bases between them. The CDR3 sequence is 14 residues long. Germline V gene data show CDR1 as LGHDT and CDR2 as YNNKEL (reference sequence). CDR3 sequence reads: CASSQVAGSETQYF. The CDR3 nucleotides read TGTGCCAGCAGCCAAGTCGCGGGTTCGGAGACCCAGTACTTC.

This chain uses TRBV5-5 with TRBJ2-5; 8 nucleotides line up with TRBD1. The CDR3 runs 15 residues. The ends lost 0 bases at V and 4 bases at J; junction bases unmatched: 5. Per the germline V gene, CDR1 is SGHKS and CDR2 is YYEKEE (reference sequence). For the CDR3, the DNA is TGTGCCAGCAGCTTGGGACAGGGGATCATAGAGACCCAGTACTTC. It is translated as CASSLGQGIIETQYF.